What follows is one T cell receptor (beta chain) and its context. The data belong to a study of blood T cell repertoires in COVID-19. Trimming removed 4 bases from V and 0 bases from J, with 7 bases in between. The CDR3 totals 13 residues. Looked up from germline, CDR1 is SGHKS and CDR2 is YYEKEE (reference sequence). Those enrolled, adults aged about 18 to 89 years, came from about 24 US areas. The method was immunoSEQ multiplex PCR; TCRdb's version includes in-frame clones alone and lacks a portion of them. The sample yields some 180,000 clones, roughly 85% seen once. The chain is built from TRBV5-5 and TRBJ1-1, with D unresolved. Sequences were obtained from PBMCs or T cells enriched from blood (not recorded which). The clonotype originates from a man aged 35-49 years who had recovered from COVID-19. The CDR3 coding sequence is TGTGCCAGCAGCCCCTACGTGAACACTGAAGCTTTCTTT. It encodes CASSPYVNTEAFF.